Described below is a single T cell receptor (beta chain) sequence and its context. Antigen unknown. The data were taken from a study of cytomegalovirus exposure and HLA in healthy donors. At the level of the study: For the roughly 390 genotyped donors, approximately 82% fell within the Caucasian-associated ancestry cluster. General observations from the study: TCR beta V- and J-gene trimming, according to a later analysis, was linked to a missense DCLRE1C variant.

Germline V gives CDR1 MNHNY, CDR2 SVGAGI (reference sequence). The CDR3 totals 15 residues. Trimming pared 2 bases from V and 1 base from J, leaving 10 bases between. Primers included in the PCR were 60 Vbeta and 13 Jbeta primers. Some clones are missing from TCRdb's copy, which holds only in-frame ones; the method was immunoSEQ multiplex PCR. The sample lists 140,000 to 150,000 clones, about 81% seen once, with over 6% in the top ten. The V and J genes are TRBV6-6 and TRBJ2-3; a possible D gene is TRBD2 (7 bases). The sample was PBMCs. The clonotype comes from a man aged 25 to 40 in good health and CMV-seronegative. This CDR3 reads CASSYGGAGTDTQYF. Here the CDR3 DNA reads TGTGCCAGCAGTTACGGGGGGGCTGGCACAGATACGCAGTATTTT.